One and the same sample provided the 22 T cell receptor beta chains below, sequenced in a study of cytomegalovirus exposure and HLA in healthy donors (dated by TCRdb to 2016 to 2017). The library was produced with the immunoSEQ multiplex PCR assay. The table comes from immuneACCESS by way of TCRdb, which keeps in-frame sequences with V and J called. Part of the clones is missing from these tables; in studies checked, under half for an unresolved V gene and the rest for unknown reasons. Here the sample has about 200,000 clones; around 80% occur a single time. The ten largest make up roughly 1.2% of the sample. Sequencing was done on a sample of PBMCs. These receptors were collected from a woman aged 25 to 39 in good health and CMV-seronegative.

The chain is built from TRBV14 and TRBJ2-5, with 7 nucleotides matching TRBD1. The trim removed 4 bases at V and 5 bases at J, leaving 10 bases unmatched. The length of the CDR3 is 15 residues. The V gene's germline CDR1 is SGHDN and CDR2 FVKESK. The CDR3 region is CASSRRDRLLETQYF. The CDR3 coding sequence is TGTGCCAGCAGCCGACGGGACAGACTCCTGGAGACCCAGTACTTC.

The rearrangement links TRBV7-7 to TRBJ2-1; 10 bases align to TRBD1. This CDR3 contains 15 residues. CDR1 is SSHAT and CDR2 is FNYEAQ in the germline V gene (reference sequence). The junction had 10 bases not matched to a gene; V was cut back by 4 bases and J by 10 bases. The CDR3 sequence: CASSSPSTGGGEQFF. The CDR3, as DNA: TGTGCCAGCAGCTCTCCCTCGACAGGGGGCGGGGAGCAGTTCTTC.

This clone occurred once. The V and J genes are TRBV10-3 and TRBJ2-3; TRBD1 matches at 7 bases. The CDR3 runs to 14 residues. The trim removed 4 bases at V and 1 base at J, leaving 2 bases unmatched. The germline V gene has CDR1 ENHRY and CDR2 SYGVKD. The CDR3 nucleotides are TGTGCCATCAGTGTGCAGGGGGGCACAGATACGCAGTATTTT. As protein: CAISVQGGTDTQYF.

The table lists this clone with a few counts. V gene TRBV5-1 combines with J gene TRBJ2-3, with TRBD2 matching over 9 bases. From germline, CDR1 is SGHRS and CDR2 YFSETQ. This CDR3 spans 16 amino acids. V shed 4 bases and J 4 bases; nucleotides not matched to a gene: 10. CDR3 sequence: CASSPNPSGVADTQYF. The CDR3 region has the DNA TGCGCCAGCAGCCCTAACCCTAGCGGGGTCGCAGATACGCAGTATTTT. The full variable domain, with the rest looked up from reference TRBV5-1 and TRBJ2-3, is KAGVTQTPRYLIKTRGQQVTLSCSPISGHRSVSWYQQTPGQGLQFLFEYFSETQRNKGNFPGRFSGRQFSNSRSEMNVSTLELGDSALYLCASSPNPSGVADTQYFGPGTRLTVL.

The rearrangement joins TRBV9 to TRBJ1-3; 7 bases map to TRBD1. The CDR3 has 14 residues. Trimming removed 5 bases from V and 9 bases from J; junction bases left unmatched: 11. From germline, CDR1 is SGDLS and CDR2 YYNGEE. The CDR3 loop is CASSFQGEGGTIYF. The CDR3 region has the DNA TGTGCCAGCAGTTTTCAGGGGGAAGGTGGCACCATATATTTT.

The J gene is TRBJ2-5, the V gene TRBV21-1; the table names TRBD2, a call not compared with the DNA. TRBV21-1 is assigned pseudogene status. The length of the CDR3 is 18 residues. CDR3 nucleotides: TGTGCCAGCAGCGGCCCAAAAGGACTAGCGGGTCTACAAGAGACCCAGTACTTC. It yields the protein CASSGPKGLAGLQETQYF.

This chain connects TRBV25-1 to TRBJ2-1, with a possible D match to TRBD2 (6 bases). The CDR3 is made up of 14 amino acids. Germline values: CDR1 MGHDK, CDR2 SYGVNS. Between the trimmed V and J ends, which lost 6 bases and 5 bases, there was a span of 14 bases. In DNA form, the CDR3 reads TGTGCCAGCAGCCTCCCCGGGGGTAACAATGAGCAGTTCTTC. It is translated as CASSLPGGNNEQFF. The full variable domain, in which reference TRBV25-1 and TRBJ2-1 provide the parts outside the CDR3, is EADIYQTPRYLVIGTGKKITLECSQTMGHDKMYWYQQDPGMELHLIHYSYGVNSTEKGDLSSESTVSRIRTEHFPLTLESARPSHTSQYLCASSLPGGNNEQFFGPGTRLTVL.

The chain links TRBV18 to TRBJ2-1, with D uncertain. CDR1 is KGHSH and CDR2 is LQKENI in the germline V gene. The V gene lost 1 base and the J gene lost 4 bases, with 11 bases spanning the gap. The CDR3 is made up of 15 amino acids. The CDR3 DNA reads as TGTGCCAGCTCACCACGGGCCGATATATACAATGAGCAGTTCTTC. As protein: CASSPRADIYNEQFF.

The V call is TRBV9, the J call TRBJ1-4; D remains unclear. The germline V and J ends were trimmed by 3 bases and 3 bases, with 3 bases remaining between them. This CDR3 is 12 amino acids long. Germline V CDR1 and CDR2: SGDLS, YYNGEE. The DNA of the CDR3 is TGTGCCAGCAGCGGAGCTAATGAAAAACTGTTTTTT. Its protein product is CASSGANEKLFF.

V is TRBV30 and J is TRBJ2-3, with 8 bases fitting TRBD2. Germline CDR1 GTSNPN, CDR2 SVGIG (reference sequence). This CDR3 has 13 amino acids. Trimming took 8 bases from V and 4 from J; bases not matched to a gene: 8. The CDR3 nucleotides read TGTGCCCGGGGGGGCCCGTTGCCAGATACGCAGTATTTT. Translated, it gives CARGGPLPDTQYF.

V gene TRBV19 combines with J gene TRBJ2-7; D is unresolved. In germline, CDR1 is LNHDA, CDR2 SQIVND (reference sequence). This CDR3 contains 15 residues. Trimming stripped 3 bases from V and 0 bases from J, with 12 bases between. CDR3 nucleotide sequence: TGTGCCAGTAGTATTGCTCAGGTCGGCTCCTACGAGCAGTACTTC. The encoded protein is CASSIAQVGSYEQYF.

J is TRBJ2-3 and V is TRBV6-5; D is possibly TRBD2 (7 bases). Trimming shortened V by 2 bases and J by 6 bases, and 12 bases separated the two germline ends. The CDR3 totals 14 residues. CDR1 and CDR2 (germline): MNHEY, SVGAGI. In nucleotides, the CDR3 is TGTGCCAGCAGTTACGGGGGGGCGGGGGATACGCAGTATTTT. Encoded protein: CASSYGGAGDTQYF.

Points on this clone: The same CDR3 arises from other DNA sequences in this sample as well. The chain uses TRBV7-9 and TRBJ1-2, with D tentatively TRBD1 (5 bases). In germline, CDR1 is SEHNR, CDR2 FQNEAQ (reference sequence). CDR3 length: 12 residues. The V gene lost 2 bases and the J gene lost 7 bases, with 8 bases spanning the gap. As DNA, the CDR3 is TGTGCCAGCAGCTTATGGCAGGGTGGCTACACCTTC. This codes for CASSLWQGGYTF.

The gene calls are TRBV5-1 and TRBJ2-3; tentatively, D is TRBD2 (5 bases). Germline CDR1 is SGHRS and CDR2 is YFSETQ. The V end was cut by 2 bases, the J end by 1 base, with 11 bases between. This CDR3 has 15 residues. CDR3 residues: CASSFGGSGTDTQYF. The CDR3 DNA follows: TGCGCCAGCAGCTTCGGCGGGTCAGGCACAGATACGCAGTATTTT.

The chain recombines TRBV27 with TRBJ1-1, with a possible D match to TRBD1 (6 bases). Germline lookup yields CDR1 MNHEY and CDR2 SMNVEV (reference sequence). The CDR3 contains 15 residues. The germline V and J ends were trimmed by 1 base and 6 bases, with 15 bases remaining between them. CDR3 loop: CASSLYLDRGAEAFF. The CDR3 DNA reads TGTGCCAGCAGTTTATACTTGGACAGAGGTGCTGAAGCTTTCTTT.

This chain uses TRBV4-2 with TRBJ1-2; D uncertain. This CDR3 spans 15 amino acids. CDR1 is LGHNA, CDR2 YNFKEQ, per germline. V shed 0 bases and J shed 1 base, with 9 bases lying between them. The CDR3 nucleotides read TGTGCCAGCAGCCAAGACACCAGTATTAACTATGGCTACACCTTC. This encodes CASSQDTSINYGYTF.

The chain has TRBV27 and TRBJ2-7; D is perhaps TRBD1 (6 bases). Germline V lookup: CDR1 MNHEY, CDR2 SMNVEV (reference sequence). This CDR3 has 13 residues. V was cut by 8 bases and J by 3 bases, with 14 bases left in between. CDR3 sequence reads: CASPGQLFYEQYF. Written as DNA, the CDR3 is TGTGCCAGCCCCGGACAGCTATTCTACGAGCAGTACTTC.

This chain uses TRBV19 with TRBJ1-2; TRBD1 matches at 7 bases. The CDR3 is 12 amino acids. Germline V gene sequence: CDR1 LNHDA, CDR2 SQIVND (reference sequence). Trimming took 6 bases from V and 3 from J; bases not matched to a gene: 1. The CDR3 nucleotides are TGTGCCAGTAGCGACAGGGACTATGGCTACACCTTC. As protein: CASSDRDYGYTF.

CDR3: CASTYMGQGSDNEQFF. The CDR3 bases are TGTGCCAGTACCTACATGGGACAGGGGAGCGACAATGAGCAGTTCTTC. This rearrangement joins TRBV19 to TRBJ2-1; 10 bases are shared with TRBD1. Germline loops: CDR1 LNHDA, CDR2 SQIVND (reference sequence). With V trimmed by 7 bases and J by 5 bases, 11 bases remained unmatched. This CDR3 comprises 16 residues. Variable domain in full (rest from reference TRBV19 and TRBJ2-1): DGGITQSPKYLFRKEGQNVTLSCEQNLNHDAMYWYRQDPGQGLRLIYYSQIVNDFQKGDIAEGYSVSREKKESFPLTVTSAQKNPTAFYLCASTYMGQGSDNEQFFGPGTRLTVL.

The chain combines TRBV18 with TRBJ2-1, with 11 bases identical to TRBD2. The CDR3 covers 17 residues. Trimming cost V 4 bases and J 9 bases; bases outside gene matches: 14. Per germline, CDR1 KGHSH and CDR2 LQKENI. Written as DNA, the CDR3 is TGTGCCAGCTCACGAGGAACACTAGCGGGAGATGGGGTTGAGCAGTTCTTC. The encoded protein is CASSRGTLAGDGVEQFF.

The V call is TRBV6-5, the J call TRBJ1-3; D gene ambiguous. The CDR3 covers 13 residues. Trimming removed 5 bases from V and 2 bases from J, with 7 bases in between. Germline V gene sequence: CDR1 MNHEY, CDR2 SVGAGI. The CDR3 reads CASSREAGNTIYF. The DNA for the CDR3 is TGTGCCAGCAGTAGGGAGGCTGGAAACACCATATATTTT.

This clone was counted only a few times. The chain carries TRBV6-1 and TRBJ2-5, with 7 bases matching TRBD2. Germline CDR1 reads MNHNS; CDR2 reads SASEGT. With 3 bases clipped from V and 5 bases from J, the junction kept 3 bases outside the gene matches. The CDR3 extends over 13 amino acids. The CDR3 protein is CASSERERETQYF. The DNA for the CDR3 is TGTGCCAGCAGTGAGCGGGAGAGGGAGACCCAGTACTTC.